A single sample gave rise to the 28 T cell receptor beta chains below, sequenced in a study of T cells in Graves' hyperthyroidism and ophthalmopathy. Amplification of TCR beta CDR3 regions used RNA as the template. A set of HTBI primers served as the primers for a first-round RT-PCR of the TCR CDR3. TCRdb reanalysed the multiplex PCR reads using MiXCR and keeps one entry per CDR3 protein. The table includes around 380,000 distinct CDR3 sequences, approximately 13% detected once. The specimen was blood. Source of these receptors: a man aged 25 to 40 with Graves' hyperthyroidism that later progressed to Graves' ophthalmopathy.

The CDR3 bases are TGTGCCAGCAGTGAAAGGCAGGGATGGGGCTACGAGCAGTACTTC. Its protein is CASSERQGWGYEQYF. This chain connects TRBV6-1 to TRBJ2-7; D may be TRBD1 (5 bases). This CDR3 has 15 amino acids. Germline CDR1 reads MNHNS; CDR2 reads SASEGT. V was cut by 2 bases and J by 3 bases, with 14 bases left in between.

This clonotype was detected ten times or more. The chain is built from TRBV28 and TRBJ1-4; no definite D call. Trimming took 7 bases from V and 5 from J, leaving 14 bases between them. The germline gives CDR1 MDHEN, CDR2 SYDVKM. The CDR3 is 14 amino acids. The CDR3 DNA reads TGTGCCAGCACCGACCCGGGGAGGAATGAAAAACTGTTTTTT. This translates into CASTDPGRNEKLFF.

The chain combines TRBV6-1 with TRBJ2-1; no clear D gene. V gave up 8 bases and J gave up 3 bases, with 14 bases separating them. CDR3 size: 14 residues. Looked up from germline, CDR1 is MNHNS and CDR2 is SASEGT. The CDR3 nucleotides read TGTGCCAGCCTACTAAGTCACTTCTACAATGAGCAGTTCTTC. Its translation is CASLLSHFYNEQFF.

This clonotype has a count of ten or more. V gene TRBV5-1 combines with J gene TRBJ2-5; D is unresolved. The CDR3 sequence is 14 residues long. Germline V gene data show CDR1 as SGHRS and CDR2 as YFSETQ. Trimming removed 1 base from V and 2 bases from J, with 9 bases in between. CDR3 residues: CASSLFRLQETQYF. Here the CDR3 DNA reads TGCGCCAGCAGCTTGTTCAGGCTGCAAGAGACCCAGTACTTC.

V usage is TRBV11-2 and J usage is TRBJ2-7; TRBD1 matches 10 bases. This CDR3 region has 15 residues. CDR1 and CDR2 from the germline V gene are SGHAT and FQNNGV. V was pared by 5 bases and J by 5 bases, with 9 bases of the junction left unmatched. The CDR3 nucleotides read TGTGCCAGCAGCCCCCAACCGGGACAGGGGAACGAGCAGTACTTC. It yields the protein CASSPQPGQGNEQYF.

This clonotype was found many times. This chain connects TRBV6-1 to TRBJ2-7; 7 bases match TRBD1. From germline, CDR1 is MNHNS and CDR2 SASEGT. V lost 6 bases to trimming and J lost 3 bases; unmatched junction nucleotides: 8. The CDR3 totals 14 residues. The CDR3 DNA follows: TGTGCCAGCAGCTGGACAGGAGACATCTACGAGCAGTACTTC. Translating gives CASSWTGDIYEQYF.

This clonotype was seen at least ten times. The genes are TRBV27 and TRBJ1-2, with D uncertain. Germline CDR1 is MNHEY and CDR2 is SMNVEV (reference sequence). The CDR3 contains 15 residues. The V end was cut by 2 bases, the J end by 1 base, with 11 bases between. The CDR3 coding sequence is TGTGCCAGCAGTTTAGGAGCAACGTTTAACTATGGCTACACCTTC. Its translation is CASSLGATFNYGYTF.

This clonotype was counted at least ten times. The V gene is TRBV7-8, the J gene TRBJ2-7; 7 nucleotides agree with TRBD2. Germline CDR1 SGHVS, CDR2 FQNEAQ. V dropped 1 base and J dropped 2; count of bases not matched to a gene: 11. The CDR3 runs 17 residues. For the CDR3, the DNA is TGTGCCAGCAGCTTAGTAGGCCTTATGGGAGGGGCCTACGAGCAGTACTTC. This gives the protein CASSLVGLMGGAYEQYF.

This clonotype was found a few times. This sequence joins TRBV29-1 and TRBJ2-3, with D possibly being TRBD2 (6 bases). The ends were cut back, 8 bases at V and 3 bases at J, with 21 bases in the middle. This CDR3 is 15 amino acids long. The V gene's germline CDR1 is SQVTM and CDR2 ANQGSEA. CDR3 in amino acids: CSHPGRGGGTDTQYF. The DNA of the CDR3 is TGCAGCCACCCCGGTCGGGGAGGTGGGACAGATACGCAGTATTTT.

The genes are TRBV12-3 or TRBV12-4 and TRBJ1-5; perhaps TRBD1 as D (5 bases). This CDR3 has 13 residues. The V end lost 6 bases, the J end lost 6 bases, and 12 bases lay between the germline ends. In DNA, the CDR3 is TGTGCCAGCAGGGCGACGGGGACTCAGCCCCAGCATTTT. Protein sequence: CASRATGTQPQHF.

The chain carries TRBV4-1 and TRBJ1-2, with 8 positions matching TRBD1. Looked up from germline, CDR1 is MGHRA and CDR2 is YSYEKL. V shed 3 bases, J shed 6 bases, and the junction held 9 bases outside the gene matches. The length of the CDR3 is 15 residues. CDR3 in amino acids: CASSHPGQATNGYTF. CDR3 sequence (DNA): TGCGCCAGCAGCCATCCGGGACAGGCGACTAATGGCTACACCTTC.

This clonotype was seen many times. The V call is TRBV6-1, the J call TRBJ1-6, with TRBD1 matching 8 bases. Germline loops: CDR1 MNHNS, CDR2 SASEGT. V trimming: 11 bases; J trimming: 11 bases; junction bases outside the gene matches: 11. This CDR3 is built from 13 residues. The DNA for the CDR3 is TGTGCCGGAACATCTACAGGGGGTCCACCCCTCCACTTT. Translation gives CAGTSTGGPPLHF.

This clonotype was found many times. The rearrangement uses TRBV5-1 and TRBJ2-3; D may match TRBD1 or TRBD2 (5 bases each). V was pared by 5 bases and J by 2 bases, with 6 bases between. The CDR3 sequence is 12 residues long. Germline values: CDR1 SGHRS, CDR2 YFSETQ. The CDR3 protein is CASRGTTDTQYF. Written as DNA, the CDR3 is TGCGCCAGCAGGGGGACCACAGATACGCAGTATTTT.

This clonotype was detected a few times. The chain recombines TRBV19 with TRBJ1-5; D uncertain. Trimming took 6 bases from V and 4 from J, leaving 7 bases between them. Germline-derived CDR1 and CDR2 are LNHDA and SQIVND (reference sequence). The CDR3 is 12 residues long. In DNA form, the CDR3 reads TGTGCCAGTAGGCCCAAGAATCAGCCCCAGCATTTT. Its translation is CASRPKNQPQHF.

The table lists this clonotype with many counts. This chain uses TRBV6-2 or TRBV6-3 with TRBJ2-1; 8 bases agree with TRBD2. This CDR3 is 15 amino acids long. V shed 2 bases, J shed 8 bases, and the junction held 8 bases outside the gene matches. CDR1 is MNHEY, CDR2 SVGEGT, per germline. This chain's CDR3 is CASSYDGGAVDEQFF. The CDR3 nucleotides are TGTGCCAGCAGTTACGACGGGGGGGCCGTGGATGAGCAGTTCTTC.

This clonotype was picked up many times. V usage is TRBV12-3 or TRBV12-4 and J usage is TRBJ2-2; D is unresolved. The germline V and J ends were trimmed by 2 bases and 0 bases, with 7 bases remaining between them. The CDR3 totals 15 residues. The CDR3 DNA follows: TGTGCCAGCAGTTTAAAGAGGCCGAACACCGGGGAGCTGTTTTTT. Amino acid sequence: CASSLKRPNTGELFF.

This clonotype was recorded many times. J is TRBJ1-2 and V is TRBV7-2; D gene unclear. Trimming left V 5 bases short and J 0 bases short, with 13 bases between. This CDR3 is built from 15 residues. Germline V gene data show CDR1 as SGHTA and CDR2 as FQGNSA. The CDR3: CASSPGSGPNYGYTF. Here the CDR3 DNA reads TGTGCCAGCAGCCCCGGGTCAGGTCCTAACTATGGCTACACCTTC.

This clonotype was recorded many times. The CDR3 DNA reads TGTGCCAGCAGCGAGCGGGGGCGCACAGATACGCAGTATTTT. This codes for CASSERGRTDTQYF. The chain has TRBV7-9 and TRBJ2-3; 8 bases match TRBD2. Per germline, CDR1 SEHNR and CDR2 FQNEAQ (reference sequence). The ends lost 5 bases at V and 1 base at J; junction bases unmatched: 2. There are 14 residues in the CDR3.

This clonotype was recorded many times. The rearrangement uses TRBV12-3 or TRBV12-4 and TRBJ1-6; D is unclear. The CDR3 has 14 residues. Trimming pared 3 bases from V and 0 bases from J, leaving 3 bases between. The CDR3 loop is CASSLNSYNSPLHF. The CDR3 nucleotides read TGTGCCAGCAGTTTGAACTCCTATAATTCACCCCTCCACTTT.

As to this clonotype: A junction end diverges from the germline sequence, so it may reflect a read error. The chain carries TRBV7-2 and TRBJ1-2; D remains unclear. The CDR3 is 12 residues long. Per germline, CDR1 SGHTA and CDR2 FQGNSA. The CDR3 reads CASSPDNYGHTF. CDR3 bases: TGTGCCAGCAGCCCAGACAACTATGGCCACACCTTC.

This clonotype was counted between two and nine times. The rearrangement joins TRBV4-2 to TRBJ2-3; 8 positions match TRBD2. The J segment lost 3 bases and the V segment lost 1 base, leaving 12 bases of the junction unmatched. The CDR3 consists of 18 residues. Per germline, CDR1 LGHNA and CDR2 YNFKEQ. CDR3: CASSQVMRAGEETDTQYF. CDR3 DNA sequence: TGTGCCAGCAGCCAAGTCATGAGAGCGGGGGAAGAGACAGATACGCAGTATTTT.

This clonotype occurred many times. The chain recombines TRBV11-2 with TRBJ2-5, with TRBD2 matching 10 bases. CDR3 length: 14 residues. V lost 5 bases, J lost 3 bases, and 3 bases stayed unmatched. CDR1 and CDR2 (germline): SGHAT, FQNNGV. The CDR3 loop reads CASSRGTSEETQYF. The CDR3 DNA reads as TGTGCCAGCAGCCGCGGGACTAGCGAAGAGACCCAGTACTTC.

This clonotype was recorded a few times. The V call is TRBV4-1, the J call TRBJ1-1, with unresolved D. The V and J ends lost 0 bases and 1 base respectively, with 21 bases between them. Germline V gene lookup returns CDR1 MGHRA and CDR2 YSYEKL. This CDR3 is built from 19 residues. CDR3: CASSQDQIQVSGGNTEAFF. As DNA, the CDR3 is TGCGCCAGCAGCCAAGATCAAATTCAGGTTTCCGGAGGGAACACTGAAGCTTTCTTT.

This clonotype was counted at least ten times. The V gene is TRBV9, the J gene TRBJ2-5; TRBD2 matches 8 bases. CDR3 length: 16 residues. V lost 1 base and J lost 5; bases outside the gene matches: 10. Germline CDR1 is SGDLS and CDR2 is YYNGEE. In DNA, the CDR3 is TGTGCCAGCAGCGTAAACCCCGCGGGGGGCGGGGAGACCCAGTACTTC. Translation: CASSVNPAGGGETQYF.

Points on this clonotype: A much larger clonotype is one base distant, so this may be a read error. This chain's CDR3 is CASKTGYGTDAQYF. Written as DNA, the CDR3 is TGTGCCAGCAAGACAGGGTACGGTACAGATGCGCAGTATTTT. The rearrangement links TRBV6-1 to TRBJ2-3, with TRBD1 identical over 7 bases. Germline V gene lookup returns CDR1 MNHNS and CDR2 SASEGT. The CDR3 has 14 residues.

This clonotype was detected many times. The J gene is TRBJ1-4, the V gene TRBV12-3 or TRBV12-4; 10 bases are a match to TRBD1. The CDR3 totals 16 residues. Unmatched junction bases numbered 11, after V lost 6 bases and J lost 7 bases. CDR3 sequence reads: CASSPSTGGAGEKLFF. The CDR3 region has the DNA TGTGCCAGCAGCCCCTCGACAGGGGGCGCAGGTGAAAAACTGTTTTTT.

The table lists this clonotype with a few counts. The chain employs TRBV18 and TRBJ1-1; no definite D call. Trimming removed 1 base from V and 5 bases from J, with 14 bases in between. This CDR3 contains 15 residues. CDR1 is KGHSH, CDR2 LQKENI, per germline. CDR3 DNA sequence: TGTGCCAGCTCACCACAACTGGGCCCGGAGACTGAAGCTTTCTTT. Translation: CASSPQLGPETEAFF.

The V call is TRBV5-1, the J call TRBJ2-1, with 11 bases aligning to TRBD2. The CDR3 is 16 residues long. Per the germline V gene, CDR1 is SGHRS and CDR2 is YFSETQ. V shed 5 bases, J shed 4 bases, and the junction held 8 bases outside the gene matches. The CDR3 is CASRTLAGGMYNEQFF. In DNA form, the CDR3 reads TGCGCCAGCAGGACTCTAGCGGGGGGTATGTACAATGAGCAGTTCTTC.